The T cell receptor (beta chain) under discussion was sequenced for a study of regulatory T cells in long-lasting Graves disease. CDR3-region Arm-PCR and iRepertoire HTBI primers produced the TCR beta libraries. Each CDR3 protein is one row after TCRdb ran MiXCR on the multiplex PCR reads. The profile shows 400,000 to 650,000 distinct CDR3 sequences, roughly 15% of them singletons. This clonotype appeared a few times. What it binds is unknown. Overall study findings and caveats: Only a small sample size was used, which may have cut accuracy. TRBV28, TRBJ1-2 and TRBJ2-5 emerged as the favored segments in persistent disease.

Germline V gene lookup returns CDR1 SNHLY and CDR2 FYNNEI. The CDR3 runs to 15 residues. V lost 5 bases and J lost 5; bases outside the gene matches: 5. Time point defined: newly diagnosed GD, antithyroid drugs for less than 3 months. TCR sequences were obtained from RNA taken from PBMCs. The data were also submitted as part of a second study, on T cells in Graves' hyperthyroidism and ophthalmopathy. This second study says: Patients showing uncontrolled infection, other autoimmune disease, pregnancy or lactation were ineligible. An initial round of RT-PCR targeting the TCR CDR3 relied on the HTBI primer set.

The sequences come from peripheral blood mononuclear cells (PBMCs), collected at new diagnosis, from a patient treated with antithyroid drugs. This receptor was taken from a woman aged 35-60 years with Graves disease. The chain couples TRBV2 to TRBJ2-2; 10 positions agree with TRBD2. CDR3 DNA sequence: TGTGCCAGCAGTCGGAGCGGGGGGGCGACCGGGGAGCTGTTTTTT. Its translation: CASSRSGGATGELFF.